This TCR beta chain was found in a study of T cell responses to AZD1222 COVID-19 vaccine. About the research overall: Second doses at about 4 or about 12 weeks were pooled.

Overall study results and limits: Most donors were white British and more were female, and clonal diversity was possibly underestimated. The study identified only six AZD1222 recipients as seropositive at baseline.

Using immunoSEQ multiplex PCR, the repertoire was profiled, and TCRdb retains in-frame clones only, with some absent. The data show fewer than 120,000 clones, with about 81% seen just once and 3.5% to 5.5% held by the top ten. Regarding this clone: What it recognizes is unknown.

The CDR3 consists of 16 residues. Germline CDR1 MNHEY, CDR2 SVGAGI. The germline V and J ends were trimmed by 0 bases and 3 bases, with 14 bases remaining between them. The source of this sequence is an adult in good health. The sample in question was peripheral blood, obtained on day 0 of AZD1222 vaccination. The gene calls are TRBV6-5 and TRBJ1-2; D call uncertain. CDR3 in DNA: TGTGCCAGCAGTTACTCGACGTCACGAAAAGACTATGGCTACACCTTC. It translates to CASSYSTSRKDYGYTF.